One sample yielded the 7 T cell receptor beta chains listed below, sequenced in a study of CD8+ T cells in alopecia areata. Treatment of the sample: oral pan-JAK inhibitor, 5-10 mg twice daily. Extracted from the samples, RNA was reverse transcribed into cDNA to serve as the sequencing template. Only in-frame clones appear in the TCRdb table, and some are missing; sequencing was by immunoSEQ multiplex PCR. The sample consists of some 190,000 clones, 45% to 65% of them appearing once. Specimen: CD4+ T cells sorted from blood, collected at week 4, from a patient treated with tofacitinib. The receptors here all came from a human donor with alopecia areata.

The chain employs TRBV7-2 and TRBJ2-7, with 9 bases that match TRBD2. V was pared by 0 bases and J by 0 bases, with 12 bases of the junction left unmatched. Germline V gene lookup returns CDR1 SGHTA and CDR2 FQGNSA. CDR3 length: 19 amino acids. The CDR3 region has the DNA TGTGCCAGCAGCTTAGCGCAGATATTTAGCGGGGGCACCTCCTACGAGCAGTACTTC. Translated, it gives CASSLAQIFSGGTSYEQYF.

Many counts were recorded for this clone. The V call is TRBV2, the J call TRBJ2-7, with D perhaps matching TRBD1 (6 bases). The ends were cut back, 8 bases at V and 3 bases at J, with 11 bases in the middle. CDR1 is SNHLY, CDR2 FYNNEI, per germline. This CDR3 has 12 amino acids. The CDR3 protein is CASRDTDYEQYF. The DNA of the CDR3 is TGTGCCAGCCGGGACACCGACTACGAGCAGTACTTC.

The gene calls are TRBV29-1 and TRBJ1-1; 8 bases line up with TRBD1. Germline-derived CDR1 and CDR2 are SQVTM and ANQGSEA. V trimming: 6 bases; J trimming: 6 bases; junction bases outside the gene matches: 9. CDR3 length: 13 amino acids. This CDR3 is CSVDRGLGAEAFF. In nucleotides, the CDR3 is TGCAGCGTCGACAGGGGTTTAGGGGCTGAAGCTTTCTTT.

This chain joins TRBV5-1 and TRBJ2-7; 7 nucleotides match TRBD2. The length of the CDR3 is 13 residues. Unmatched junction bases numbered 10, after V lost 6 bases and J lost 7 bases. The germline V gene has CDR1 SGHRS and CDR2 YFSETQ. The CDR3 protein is CASTVAGDREQYF. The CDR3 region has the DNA TGCGCCAGCACCGTTGCGGGAGATCGGGAGCAGTACTTC.

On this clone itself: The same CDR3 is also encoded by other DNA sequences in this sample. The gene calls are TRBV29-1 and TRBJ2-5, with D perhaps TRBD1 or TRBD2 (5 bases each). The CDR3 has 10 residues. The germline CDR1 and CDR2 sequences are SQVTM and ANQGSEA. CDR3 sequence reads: CSPGGETQYF. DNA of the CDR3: TGCAGTCCTGGGGGAGAGACCCAGTACTTC.

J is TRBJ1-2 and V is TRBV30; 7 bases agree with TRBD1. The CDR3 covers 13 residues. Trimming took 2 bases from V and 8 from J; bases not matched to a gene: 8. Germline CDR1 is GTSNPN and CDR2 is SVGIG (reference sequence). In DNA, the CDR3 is TGTGCCTGGAGTCTAACAGGGGCGCGGGGCTACACCTTC. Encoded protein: CAWSLTGARGYTF.

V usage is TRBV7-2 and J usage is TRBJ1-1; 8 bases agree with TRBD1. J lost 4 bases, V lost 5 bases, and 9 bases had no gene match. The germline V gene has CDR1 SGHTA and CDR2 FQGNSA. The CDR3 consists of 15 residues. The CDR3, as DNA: TGTGCCAGCAGCCAACAAACAGGGGGTGTCACTGAAGCTTTCTTT. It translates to CASSQQTGGVTEAFF. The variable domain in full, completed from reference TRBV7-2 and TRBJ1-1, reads GAGVSQSPSNKVTEKGKDVELRCDPISGHTALYWYRQSLGQGLEFLIYFQGNSAPDKSGLPSDRFSAERTGGSVSTLTIQRTQQEDSAVYLCASSQQTGGVTEAFFGQGTRLTVV.